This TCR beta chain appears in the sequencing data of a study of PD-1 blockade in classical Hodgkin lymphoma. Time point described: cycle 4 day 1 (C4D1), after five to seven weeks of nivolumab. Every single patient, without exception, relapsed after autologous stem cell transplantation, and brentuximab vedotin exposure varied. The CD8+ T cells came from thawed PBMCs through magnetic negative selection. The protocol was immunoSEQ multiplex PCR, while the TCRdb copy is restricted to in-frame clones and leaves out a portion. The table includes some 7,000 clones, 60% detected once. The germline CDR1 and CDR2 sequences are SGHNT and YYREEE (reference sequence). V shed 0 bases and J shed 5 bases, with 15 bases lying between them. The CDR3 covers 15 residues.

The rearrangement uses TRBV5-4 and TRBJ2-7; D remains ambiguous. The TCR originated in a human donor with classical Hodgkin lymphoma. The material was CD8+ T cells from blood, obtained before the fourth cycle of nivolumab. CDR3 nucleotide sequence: TGTGCCAGCAGCTTGGCTCCGTCTCCTAAGGACGAGCAGTACTTC. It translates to CASSLAPSPKDEQYF.